This TCR beta chain stems from a study of blood T cell repertoires in COVID-19. At the level of the study: Collection of acute and convalescent COVID-19 samples took place in the United States, Italy and Spain. PBMCs, B-cell-depleted T cells, or T cells were the source of the cDNA or gDNA that made up the material.

Original processing methods: Estimation of nucleated cell counts was performed using reference gene primer amplification. The assay was immunoSEQ multiplex PCR, and TCRdb's table has in-frame clones only and misses some. That table gives V, J and clone size, and the DNA gave D and trimming. Among about 110,000 clones listed, about 84% were seen once. Germline V CDR1 and CDR2: MNHNS, SASEGT. Trimming took off 0 bases at V and 5 bases at J, with 13 bases between the two ends. This CDR3 has 15 residues. The receptor's source is a man in his forties or fifties with acute or convalescent COVID-19. Sequencing input: peripheral blood. This sequence joins TRBV6-1 and TRBJ1-2; no definite D call. Written as DNA, the CDR3 is TGTGCCAGCAGTGAAGCCTACCCGTCGCCATATGGCTACACCTTC. It translates to CASSEAYPSPYGYTF.